Listed below are T cell receptor beta chains from one sample, sequenced in a study of T cell repertoires in aging, cancer and after chemotherapy. TCRdb analysed the multiplex PCR reads with MiXCR anew, one entry per CDR3 protein. Altogether about 10,000 distinct CDR3 sequences are present, roughly two fifths being singletons, with the ten largest covering roughly 1.5%. Sequencing input: blood. The receptors were sampled from a human donor in good health. CDR3s include the opening cysteine and the closing phenylalanine or tryptophan.

J,length,V,CDR3
TRBJ1-1,17,TRBV27,CASSLLERTGALREAFF
TRBJ1-1,14,TRBV12-3/TRBV12-4,CASSPPGLNTEAFF
TRBJ2-7,14,TRBV12-3/TRBV12-4,CASSNDNPPYEQYF
TRBJ1-5,15,TRBV12-3/TRBV12-4,CASSLVQGANQPQHF
TRBJ1-3,15,TRBV30,CAWKHTGAGGNTIYF
TRBJ2-1,12,TRBV5-5,CASSLTGNEQFF
TRBJ2-7,15,TRBV5-4,CASSRHVGQNYEQYF
TRBJ2-5,17,TRBV7-9,CASSLPSDRGEQETQYF
TRBJ1-4,15,TRBV12-3/TRBV12-4,CASSLARGTNEKLFF
TRBJ2-1,16,TRBV4-1,CASSQEDGKAWDEQFF
TRBJ2-7,14,TRBV29-1,CSVSQLASSYKQYF
TRBJ2-3,18,TRBV20-1,CSAPPGLAGGGPTDTQYF
TRBJ1-2,15,TRBV6-5,CASSYHRAGAYGYTF
TRBJ1-6,15,TRBV19,CASSIMQGLPSPLHF
TRBJ2-1,13,TRBV28,CASSPGGGDEQFF
TRBJ2-1,14,TRBV30,CAWAGQGGWNEQFF
TRBJ2-3,16,TRBV19,CASSTRGPGEKDTQYF
TRBJ2-3,13,TRBV24-1,CATEDSGSATQYF
TRBJ1-6,15,TRBV12-3/TRBV12-4,CASRPGGSYNSPLHF
TRBJ1-2,15,TRBV6-1,CASSVSPTGQGGYTF
TRBJ2-3,15,TRBV7-9,CASSLDPISTDTQYF
TRBJ2-2,13,TRBV30,CAWSVSRTGELFF
TRBJ2-1,16,TRBV6-9,CASSPPVGSGGNEQFF
TRBJ2-1,17,TRBV7-6,CASSARGLGSSYNEQFF
TRBJ1-3,14,TRBV29-1,CSVEIGATGNTIYF
TRBJ1-4,14,TRBV9,CASSVTQGNEKLFF
TRBJ2-7,13,TRBV7-9,CASSNPRDYEQYF
TRBJ1-6,17,TRBV7-9,CASSHGQGESENSPLHF
TRBJ2-5,11,TRBV5-6,CASSWGETQYF
TRBJ2-6,16,TRBV5-4,CASSKDRGLGANVLTF
TRBJ1-5,18,TRBV15,CATSREVGTVLSNQPQHF
TRBJ2-7,15,TRBV7-2,CASSLGGGNSYEQYF
TRBJ2-3,16,TRBV19,CASSIASGVSTDTQYF
TRBJ2-6,15,TRBV12-3/TRBV12-4,CASSQQVSGANVLTF
TRBJ2-1,16,TRBV5-1,CASAMRGGGGYNEQFF
TRBJ1-1,13,TRBV29-1,CSVGGDSSGEAFF
TRBJ2-5,14,TRBV27,CASSPPGLWETQYF
TRBJ2-2,12,TRBV5-4,CASSWDRGELFF
TRBJ2-3,14,TRBV5-4,CASSRGQGADTQYF
TRBJ1-2,17,TRBV12-3/TRBV12-4,CASSLDGKDRGLGGYTF
TRBJ1-5,15,TRBV20-1,CSAGRDRGGNQPQHF
TRBJ1-2,11,TRBV29-1,CSVVGADGYTF
TRBJ1-6,15,TRBV19,CASSIGTGQVSPLHF
TRBJ2-2,14,TRBV20-1,CSASASGETGELFF
TRBJ2-1,13,TRBV29-1,CSYYPGPYNEQFF
TRBJ1-2,15,TRBV19,CASNTPGQGYYGYTF
TRBJ1-1,11,TRBV29-1,CSVDMNTEAFF
TRBJ1-5,17,TRBV11-2,CASSLPGTGRGNQPQHF
TRBJ1-2,14,TRBV20-1,CSKTLGQGNYGYTF